The sequence of this TCR beta chain was determined in a study of T cell responses to AZD1222 COVID-19 vaccine. Study-wide findings and caveats: Repertoires were obtained solely post-peak T cell response. Clonal diversity may have been underestimated in mostly white British donors.

Details on this clone: What it binds is not known. The junction departs from germline at one end; a sequencing error may be responsible.

TCRdb keeps only in-frame clones here, not all; method: immunoSEQ multiplex PCR. Among 75,000 to 100,000 clones listed, 90% were seen once. This TCR was recovered from an adult in good health. The specimen was peripheral blood, collected on day 0 of AZD1222 vaccination.

CDR3 region: CASRPGGGQGDYGYTF. The CDR3, as DNA: TGTGCCAGCAGACCTGGTGGGGGACAGGGTGACTACGGCTACACCTTC. J is TRBJ1-2 and V is TRBV7-9; 9 nucleotides line up with TRBD1. CDR1 is SEHNR, CDR2 FQNEAQ, per germline (reference sequence). The CDR3 has 16 residues.